This T cell receptor (beta chain) was sequenced in a study of blood T cell repertoires in COVID-19 (dated by TCRdb to the early 2020s). Some background on the complete study: Collaborator samples came from the United States, Italy and Spain and covered acute and convalescent phases of COVID-19. Subjects who had been exposed to COVID-19, were actively infected with it, or had recovered from it provided the deeply sampled blood TCRbeta repertoires that made up the dataset. Nearly every sample came with metadata listing a de-identified subject ID, COVID-19 status, age in years and sex. The repertoires were released in a freely available public database intended as a resource for research on the immune response to SARS-CoV-2. Samples were obtained from the ongoing ImmuneRACE study (first 160 participants) and from some 1,300 subjects provided by 6 global collaborators. HLA class I and class II types, where available, came from metadata supplied by the sample provider rather than from assay-based typing. The prospective study material was composed of cDNA or gDNA derived from T cells, B-cell-depleted T cells, or PBMCs. General findings and caveats noted by the study authors: The quantity of clinical and demographic metadata differed by source and by participant and was supplied without curation.

Looking up the germline V gene yields CDR1 KGHDR and CDR2 SFDVKD. The CDR3 runs 16 residues from the cysteine to the phenylalanine. Only CDR3 DNA remains: 48 bases, in frame from the first base. The trim is 2 bases for V and 4 bases for J, with a gap of 13 bases between the germline ends. Whole blood was collected in K2EDTA tubes by collaborating institutions according to the institutions' own protocols. For TCRbeta analysis, collaborators shipped samples in one of three forms: frozen whole blood, isolated PBMCs, or DNA extracted from either of those sample types. TCRbeta CDR3 regions were amplified from genomic DNA using the immunoSEQ Assay, a bias-controlled multiplex PCR. As for the authors' bioinformatics: Within the assay, amplification of reference gene primers was used to estimate how many nucleated cells each sample contained. To quantify the absolute abundance of each unique TCRbeta CDR3 rearrangement, sequence reads were collapsed and filtered. Productive Simpson clonality was computed per sample as the square root of Simpson's diversity index over productive rearrangements. The source is immuneACCESS, and TCRdb retained only in-frame sequences with V and J called. Part of the clones is not carried over; for the studies checked, unresolved V genes explain less than half of this, and the remainder is unexplained. V, J and clone size were drawn from that table, and D and trimming were deduced from the DNA. Recorded for this sample are approximately 54,000 clones; 90% of them occurred a single time. Of the sample, about 4% falls within the top ten clones.

Points on this clone: Its target antigen remains unknown. Base qualities are not provided; no much larger clone lies one nucleotide away.

The sequence came from a man in his fifties or sixties with acute or convalescent COVID-19. In this chain, TRBV24-1 is recombined with TRBJ2-2, with TRBD2 perhaps the D gene, on 6 matching bases. Sequenced: peripheral blood. The CDR3 is CATSDSISGITGELFF. The nucleotide sequence reads TGTGCCACCAGTGATTCAATTAGCGGTATCACCGGGGAGCTGTTTTTT.